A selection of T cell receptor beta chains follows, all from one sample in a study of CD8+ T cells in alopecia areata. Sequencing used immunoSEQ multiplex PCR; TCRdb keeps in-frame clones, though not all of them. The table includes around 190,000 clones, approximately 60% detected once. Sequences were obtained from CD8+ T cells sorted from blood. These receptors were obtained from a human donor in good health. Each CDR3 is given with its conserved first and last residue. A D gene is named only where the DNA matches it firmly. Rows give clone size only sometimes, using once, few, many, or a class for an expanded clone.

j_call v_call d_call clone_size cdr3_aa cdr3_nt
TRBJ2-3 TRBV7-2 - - CASSFPPTDTQYF TGTGCCAGCAGCTTTCCGCCCACAGATACGCAGTATTTT
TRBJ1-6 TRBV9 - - CASSVQGSYNSPLHF TGTGCCAGCAGCGTACAGGGGTCCTATAATTCACCCCTCCACTTT
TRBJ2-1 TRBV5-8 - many CASSLVQGHEQFF TGTGCCAGCAGCTTGGTTCAGGGTCATGAGCAGTTCTTC
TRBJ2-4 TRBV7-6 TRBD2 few CASSLERGGNKGNIQYF TGTGCCAGCAGCTTAGAGCGGGGGGGCAATAAGGGAAACATTCAGTACTTC
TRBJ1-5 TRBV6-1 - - CASSEAQGPGEQPQHF TGTGCCAGCAGTGAAGCGCAAGGGCCAGGGGAACAGCCCCAGCATTTT
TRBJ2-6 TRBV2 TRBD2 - CASSATSGVGANVLTF TGTGCCAGCAGTGCGACTAGCGGGGTTGGGGCCAACGTCCTGACTTTC
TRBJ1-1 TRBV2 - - CASSAGHTNTEAFF TGTGCCAGCAGCGCAGGGCACACGAACACTGAAGCTTTCTTT
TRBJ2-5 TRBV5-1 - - CASSLDSQETQYF TGCGCCAGCAGCCTAGACTCGCAAGAGACCCAGTACTTC
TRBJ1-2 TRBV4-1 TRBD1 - CASSQRQGSGYGYTF TGCGCCAGCAGCCAGCGACAGGGTTCTGGGTATGGCTACACCTTC
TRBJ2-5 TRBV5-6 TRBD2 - CASSWGLGQETQYF TGTGCCAGCAGCTGGGGACTAGGCCAAGAGACCCAGTACTTC
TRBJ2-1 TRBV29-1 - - CSVVGLSSYNEQFF TGCAGCGTTGTGGGGCTGAGCTCCTACAATGAGCAGTTCTTC
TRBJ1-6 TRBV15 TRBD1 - CATRLDRRMEHLHF TGTGCCACCAGATTGGACAGGCGGATGGAGCACCTCCACTTT
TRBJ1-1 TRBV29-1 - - CSADGGTEAFF TGCAGCGCAGACGGTGGGACTGAAGCTTTCTTT
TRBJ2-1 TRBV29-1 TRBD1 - CSVGGQGVDEQFF TGCAGCGTTGGTGGACAGGGGGTCGATGAGCAGTTCTTC
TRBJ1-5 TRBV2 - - CASSEALGGDQPQHF TGTGCCAGCAGTGAAGCGCTTGGGGGGGATCAGCCCCAGCATTTT
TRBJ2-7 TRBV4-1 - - CASSQDSRRFYEQYF TGCGCCAGCAGCCAAGATTCAAGGAGATTCTACGAGCAGTACTTC
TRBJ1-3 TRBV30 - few CAWSRQGGNTIYF TGTGCCTGGAGTCGGCAGGGAGGAAACACCATATATTTT
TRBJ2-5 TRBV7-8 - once CASSLTPQYF TGTGCCAGCAGCTTAACGCCCCAGTACTTC
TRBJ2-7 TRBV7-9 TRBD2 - CASSFYSSGSYEQYF TGTGCCAGCAGCTTTTACTCTAGCGGGTCCTACGAGCAGTACTTC
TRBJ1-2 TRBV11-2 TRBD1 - CASSSGQGNYGYTF TGTGCCAGCAGCTCGGGACAGGGGAACTATGGCTACACCTTC
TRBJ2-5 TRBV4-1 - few CASSQAQETQYF TGCGCCAGCAGCCAAGCACAGGAGACCCAGTACTTC
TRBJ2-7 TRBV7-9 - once CASSSKGAGRDGYEQYF TGTGCCAGCAGCTCCAAAGGGGCGGGCCGGGACGGCTACGAGCAGTACTTC
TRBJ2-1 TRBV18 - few CASSPTYPGWNEQFF TGTGCCAGCTCACCAACTTACCCAGGGTGGAATGAGCAGTTCTTC
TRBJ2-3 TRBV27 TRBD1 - CASSPHRGEAPDTQYF TGTGCCAGCAGTCCGCACAGGGGAGAGGCGCCAGATACGCAGTATTTT
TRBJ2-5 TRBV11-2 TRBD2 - CASSVTSGGRETQYF TGTGCCAGCAGCGTCACTAGCGGGGGTAGAGAGACCCAGTACTTC
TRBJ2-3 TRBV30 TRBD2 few CAWSSSSGIVTDTQYF TGTGCCTGGAGTTCCTCTAGCGGGATCGTCACAGATACGCAGTATTTT
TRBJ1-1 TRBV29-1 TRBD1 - CSVGTGVANTEAFF TGCAGCGTGGGGACAGGGGTCGCGAACACTGAAGCTTTCTTT
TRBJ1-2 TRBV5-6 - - CASSFSSTGPSNYGYTF TGTGCCAGCAGCTTCAGCTCGACAGGACCCTCCAACTATGGCTACACCTTC
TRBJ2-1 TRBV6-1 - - CASSPTIGSYNEQFF TGTGCCAGCAGTCCTACCATAGGGTCTTACAATGAGCAGTTCTTC
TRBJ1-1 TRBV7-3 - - CASSSSGLDPEAFF TGTGCCAGCAGCTCTTCGGGCCTCGACCCTGAAGCTTTCTTT
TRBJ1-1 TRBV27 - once CASSPGTGGNTEAFF TGTGCCAGCAGTCCTGGGACGGGCGGGAACACTGAAGCTTTCTTT
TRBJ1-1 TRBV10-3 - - CATRSSGGYGTEAFF TGTGCCACCAGGTCAAGCGGGGGGTATGGCACTGAAGCTTTCTTT
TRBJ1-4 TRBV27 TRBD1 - CASRDTQGANEKLFF TGTGCCAGCAGGGATACACAGGGGGCTAATGAAAAACTGTTTTTT
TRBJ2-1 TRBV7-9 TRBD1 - CASSHRTGDTFF TGTGCCAGCAGCCACCGGACAGGGGATACGTTCTTC
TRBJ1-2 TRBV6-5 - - CASSLAAGEGYTF TGTGCCAGCAGCTTAGCGGCAGGCGAGGGCTACACCTTC
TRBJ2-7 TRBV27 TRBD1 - CASSRTGDSILGQYF TGTGCCAGCAGTCGTACCGGGGACAGTATCCTAGGGCAGTACTTC
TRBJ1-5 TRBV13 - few CASSLGGLNQPQHF TGTGCCAGCAGCTTAGGAGGACTTAATCAGCCCCAGCATTTT
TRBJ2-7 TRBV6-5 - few CASSYDRDKSYEQYF TGTGCCAGCAGTTACGATCGGGACAAGTCCTACGAGCAGTACTTC
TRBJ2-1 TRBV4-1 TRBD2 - CASSQGGISSYNEQFF TGCGCCAGCAGCCAGGGGGGGATTAGCTCCTACAATGAGCAGTTCTTC
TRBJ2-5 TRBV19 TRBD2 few CASSSLAGLETQYF TGTGCCAGTAGTTCCCTAGCGGGGTTGGAGACCCAGTACTTC